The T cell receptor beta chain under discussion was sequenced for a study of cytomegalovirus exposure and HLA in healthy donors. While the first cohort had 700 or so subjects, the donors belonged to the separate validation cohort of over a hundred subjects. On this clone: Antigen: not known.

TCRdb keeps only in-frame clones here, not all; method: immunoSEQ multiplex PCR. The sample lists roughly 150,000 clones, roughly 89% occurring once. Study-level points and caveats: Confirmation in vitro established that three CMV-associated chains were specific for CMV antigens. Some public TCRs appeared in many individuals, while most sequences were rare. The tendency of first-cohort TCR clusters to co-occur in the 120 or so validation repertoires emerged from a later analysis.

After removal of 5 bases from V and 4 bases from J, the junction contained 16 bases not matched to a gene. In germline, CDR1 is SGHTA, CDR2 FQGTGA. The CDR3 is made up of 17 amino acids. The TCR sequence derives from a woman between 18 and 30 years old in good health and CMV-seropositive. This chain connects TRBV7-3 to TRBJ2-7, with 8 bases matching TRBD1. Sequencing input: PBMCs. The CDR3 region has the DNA TGTGCCAGCAGCCCCGGCGGCGGGGCAGGGGGCCTGTACGAGCAGTACTTC. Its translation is CASSPGGGAGGLYEQYF.